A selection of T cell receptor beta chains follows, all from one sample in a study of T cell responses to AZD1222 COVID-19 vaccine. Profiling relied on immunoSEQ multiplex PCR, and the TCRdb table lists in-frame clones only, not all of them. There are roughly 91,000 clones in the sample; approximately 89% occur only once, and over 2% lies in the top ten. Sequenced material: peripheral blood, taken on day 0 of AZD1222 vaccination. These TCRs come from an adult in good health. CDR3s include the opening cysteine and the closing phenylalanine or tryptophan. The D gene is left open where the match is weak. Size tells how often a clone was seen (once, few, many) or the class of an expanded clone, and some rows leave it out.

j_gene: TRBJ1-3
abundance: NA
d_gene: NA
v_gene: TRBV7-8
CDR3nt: TGTGCCAGCAGCTTAATATCCGCTATGGGGGGAAACACCATATATTTT
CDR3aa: CASSLISAMGGNTIYF

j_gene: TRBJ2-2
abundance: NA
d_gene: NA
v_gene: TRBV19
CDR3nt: TGTGCCAGTAGCCCCCGTGGGGTCGCCGGGGAGCTGTTTTTT
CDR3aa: CASSPRGVAGELFF

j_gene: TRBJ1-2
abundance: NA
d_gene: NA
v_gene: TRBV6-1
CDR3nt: TGTGCCAGCCGTGACGGGTCCAACTATGGCTACACCTTC
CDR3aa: CASRDGSNYGYTF

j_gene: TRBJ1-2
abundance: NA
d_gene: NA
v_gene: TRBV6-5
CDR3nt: TGTGCCAGCACCCCTGCCGGGGGTTCAAACTATGGCTACACCTTC
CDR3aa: CASTPAGGSNYGYTF

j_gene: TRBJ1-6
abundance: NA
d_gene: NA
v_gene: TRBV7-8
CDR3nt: TGTGCCAGCAGCTTACAGGGGTTTACGACACCCCTCCACTTT
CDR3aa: CASSLQGFTTPLHF

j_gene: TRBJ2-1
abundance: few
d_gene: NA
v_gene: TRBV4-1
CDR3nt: TGCGCCAGCAGCCAAGTGAGGGGGTCCTACAATGAGCAGTTCTTC
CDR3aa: CASSQVRGSYNEQFF

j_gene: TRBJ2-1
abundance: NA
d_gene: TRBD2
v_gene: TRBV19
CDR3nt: TGTGCCAGTAGAACTAGCGGAGGGGGGGGAAATGAGCAGTTCTTC
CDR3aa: CASRTSGGGGNEQFF

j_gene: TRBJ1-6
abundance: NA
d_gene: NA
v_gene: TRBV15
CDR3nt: TGTGCCACCAGCAGAGGGGGGGGCGATAATTCACCCCTCCACTTT
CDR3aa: CATSRGGGDNSPLHF

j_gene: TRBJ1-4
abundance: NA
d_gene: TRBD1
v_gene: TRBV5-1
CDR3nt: TGCGCCAGCAGCTTGCAGGGGGCAACAACTAATGAAAAACTGTTTTTT
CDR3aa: CASSLQGATTNEKLFF

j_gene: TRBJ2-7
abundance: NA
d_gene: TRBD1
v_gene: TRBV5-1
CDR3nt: TGCGCCAGCAGCTTGGCGACAGGGCCTACCTACGAGCAGTACTTC
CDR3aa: CASSLATGPTYEQYF

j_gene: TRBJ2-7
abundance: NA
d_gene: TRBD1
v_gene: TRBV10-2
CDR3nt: TGCGCCACCCGGGACAGGGGTCCTAGGGAGCAGTACTTC
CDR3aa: CATRDRGPREQYF

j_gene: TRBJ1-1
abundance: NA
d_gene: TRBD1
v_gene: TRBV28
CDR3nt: TGTGCCAGCAGGACAGGGGGCACTGAAGCTTTCTTT
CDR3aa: CASRTGGTEAFF

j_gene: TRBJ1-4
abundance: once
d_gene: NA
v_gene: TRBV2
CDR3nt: TGTGCCAGCAGCAGGGAGGAGGGTGAAAAACTGTTTTTT
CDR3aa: CASSREEGEKLFF

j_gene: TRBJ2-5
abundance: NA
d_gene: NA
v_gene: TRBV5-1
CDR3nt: TGCGCCAGCAGCTTGGACGTACAAGAGACCCAGTACTTC
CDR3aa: CASSLDVQETQYF

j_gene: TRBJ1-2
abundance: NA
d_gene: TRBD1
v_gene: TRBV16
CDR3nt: TGTGCCAGCAGACACGGTGGGGGACAGGGGTTCCCACGGTATGGCTACACCTTC
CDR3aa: CASRHGGGQGFPRYGYTF

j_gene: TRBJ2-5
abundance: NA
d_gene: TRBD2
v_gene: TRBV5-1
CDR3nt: TGCGCCAGCAGCCCAGGACTAGCGGGAGGGGAGACCCAGTACTTC
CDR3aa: CASSPGLAGGETQYF

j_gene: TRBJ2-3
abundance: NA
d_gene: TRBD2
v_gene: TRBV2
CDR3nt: TGTGCCAGCAGTGAACTAGCGGGTAGCACAGATACGCAGTATTTT
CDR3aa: CASSELAGSTDTQYF

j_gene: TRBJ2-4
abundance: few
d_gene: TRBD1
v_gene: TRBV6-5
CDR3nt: TGTGCCAGCAGCCGTGACAGGGGAGAAAACATTCAGTACTTC
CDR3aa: CASSRDRGENIQYF

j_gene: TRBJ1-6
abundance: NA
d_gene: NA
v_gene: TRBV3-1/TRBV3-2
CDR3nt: TGTGCCAGCAGCCAAGAGAGGGTGAAGAATAATTCACCCCTCCACTTT
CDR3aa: CASSQERVKNNSPLHF

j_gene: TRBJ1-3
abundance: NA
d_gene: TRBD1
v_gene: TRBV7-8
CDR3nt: TGTGCCAGCAGCTTAGGGGGGACAGGCCGCTCTGGAAACACCATATATTTT
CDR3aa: CASSLGGTGRSGNTIYF

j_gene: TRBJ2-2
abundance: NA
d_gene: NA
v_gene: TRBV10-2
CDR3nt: TGCGCCAGCAGTGTTATGAGTAACACCGGGGAGCTGTTTTTT
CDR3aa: CASSVMSNTGELFF

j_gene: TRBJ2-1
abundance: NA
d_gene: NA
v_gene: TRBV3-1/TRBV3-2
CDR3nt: TGTGCCAGCAGCCAAAAGCGATTGGTGCGGTACTCCTACAATGAGCAGTTCTTC
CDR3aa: CASSQKRLVRYSYNEQFF

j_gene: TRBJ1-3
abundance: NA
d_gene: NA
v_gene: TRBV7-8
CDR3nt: TGTGCCAGCAGCAGTGCCCTCACAGGATCTGGAAACACCATATATTTT
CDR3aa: CASSSALTGSGNTIYF

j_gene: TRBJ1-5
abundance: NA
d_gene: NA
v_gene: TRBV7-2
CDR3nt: TGTGCCAGCGGAAGGGGGGGGAATCAGCCCCAGCATTTT
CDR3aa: CASGRGGNQPQHF

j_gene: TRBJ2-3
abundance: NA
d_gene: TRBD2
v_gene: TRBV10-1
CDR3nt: TGCGCCAGCAGTCTAGCGGGGGGCAGCCCAGATACGCAGTATTTT
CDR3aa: CASSLAGGSPDTQYF

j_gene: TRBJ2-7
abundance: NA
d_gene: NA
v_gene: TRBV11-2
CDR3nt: TGTGCCAGCAGCCCCCTTAACACTGGCTACGAGCAGTACTTC
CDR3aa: CASSPLNTGYEQYF

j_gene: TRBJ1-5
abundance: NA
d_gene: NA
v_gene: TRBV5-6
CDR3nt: TGTGCCAGCAGCTTGGATGGGGACTTCGGCAATCAGCCCCAGCATTTT
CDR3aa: CASSLDGDFGNQPQHF

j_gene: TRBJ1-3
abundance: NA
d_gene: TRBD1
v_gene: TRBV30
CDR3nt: TGTGCCTGGGGCGAGGGGGACAGGGGTGGAAACACCATATATTTT
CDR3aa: CAWGEGDRGGNTIYF

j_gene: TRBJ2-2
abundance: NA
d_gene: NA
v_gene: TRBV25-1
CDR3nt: TGTGCCAGCAGTCATCGAAAGGGGGAAGCCGGGGAGCTGTTTTTT
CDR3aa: CASSHRKGEAGELFF

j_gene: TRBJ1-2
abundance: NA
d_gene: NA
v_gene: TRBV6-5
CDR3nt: TGTGCCAGCACCAAACCAGGGGAGAGTAACTATGGCTACACCTTC
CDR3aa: CASTKPGESNYGYTF

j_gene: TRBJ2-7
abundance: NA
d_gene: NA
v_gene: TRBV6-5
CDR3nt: TGTGCCAGCAGTTCGGAGTACGAGCAGTACTTC
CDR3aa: CASSSEYEQYF

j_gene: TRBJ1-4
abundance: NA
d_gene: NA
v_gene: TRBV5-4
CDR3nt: TGTGCCAGCAGCTCCGGGACCCACTCCCGTGAAAAACTGTTTTTT
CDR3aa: CASSSGTHSREKLFF

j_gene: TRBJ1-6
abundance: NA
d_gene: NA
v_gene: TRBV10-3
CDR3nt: TGTGCCATCCGTGGGGCCAGGGAGGGTTCACCCCTCCACTTT
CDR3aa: CAIRGAREGSPLHF

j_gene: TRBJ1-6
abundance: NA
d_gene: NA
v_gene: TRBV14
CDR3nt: TGTGCCAGCAGCCAAAACTTAATGAATTCACCCCTCCACTTT
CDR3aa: CASSQNLMNSPLHF

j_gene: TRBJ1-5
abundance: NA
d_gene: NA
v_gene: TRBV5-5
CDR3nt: TGTGCCAGCAGCTCCCCGGGACTGACCCAGCCCCAGCATTTT
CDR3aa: CASSSPGLTQPQHF

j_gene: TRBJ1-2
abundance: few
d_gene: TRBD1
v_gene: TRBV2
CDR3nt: TGTGCCAGTAATAAACAGGGGGCAAGCTATGGCTACACCTTC
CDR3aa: CASNKQGASYGYTF

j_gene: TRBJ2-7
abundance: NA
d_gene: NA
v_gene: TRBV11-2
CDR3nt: TGTGCCAGCAGCTTAGGGGCAGGGAGCTCCTACGAGCAGTACTTC
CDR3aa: CASSLGAGSSYEQYF

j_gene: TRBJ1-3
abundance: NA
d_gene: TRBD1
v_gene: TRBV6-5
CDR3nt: TGTGCCAGCAGTTACTCGGCAGGGGGTGGTGGAAACACCATATATTTT
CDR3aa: CASSYSAGGGGNTIYF

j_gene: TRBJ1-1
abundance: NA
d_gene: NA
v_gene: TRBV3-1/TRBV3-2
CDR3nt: TGTGCCAGCAGCCGGACATCTCCGGGCACTGAAGCTTTCTTT
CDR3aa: CASSRTSPGTEAFF

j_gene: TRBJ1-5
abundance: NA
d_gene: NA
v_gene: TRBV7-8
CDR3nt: TGTGCCAGGAGAAACCGGGGGGTGTTTAATCAGCCCCAGCATTTT
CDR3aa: CARRNRGVFNQPQHF

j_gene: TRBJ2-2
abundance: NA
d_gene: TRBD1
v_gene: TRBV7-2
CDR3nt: TGTGCCAGCAGCTTACGGACAGGGGGGAACACCGGGGAGCTGTTTTTT
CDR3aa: CASSLRTGGNTGELFF

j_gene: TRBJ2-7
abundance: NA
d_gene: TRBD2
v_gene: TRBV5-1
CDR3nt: TGCGCCAGCAAGAGCGGGAGAGGGGACGAGCAGTACTTC
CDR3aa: CASKSGRGDEQYF

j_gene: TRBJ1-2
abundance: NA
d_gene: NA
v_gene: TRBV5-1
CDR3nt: TGCGCCAGCAGCTCGACAATAGGACAGTCTGGCTACACCTTC
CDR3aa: CASSSTIGQSGYTF

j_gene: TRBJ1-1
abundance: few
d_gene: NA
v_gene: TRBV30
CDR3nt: TGTGCCTGGAGTTATTCGAGTACTGAAGCTTTCTTT
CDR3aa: CAWSYSSTEAFF

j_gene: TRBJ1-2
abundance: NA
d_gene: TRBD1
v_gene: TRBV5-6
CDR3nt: TGTGCCAGCAGCCGGGACAGGGGCCGAAGGGATGGCTACACCTTC
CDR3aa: CASSRDRGRRDGYTF

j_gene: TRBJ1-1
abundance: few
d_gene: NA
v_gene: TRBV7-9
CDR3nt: TGTGCCAGCAGCATCCAGGGGACCCATGAAGCTTTCTTT
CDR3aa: CASSIQGTHEAFF

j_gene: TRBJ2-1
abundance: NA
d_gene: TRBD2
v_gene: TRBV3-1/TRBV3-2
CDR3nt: TGTGCCAGCAGCCAAGATCTGCGACCAGCGGGGCACTACAATGAGCAGTTCTTC
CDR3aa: CASSQDLRPAGHYNEQFF

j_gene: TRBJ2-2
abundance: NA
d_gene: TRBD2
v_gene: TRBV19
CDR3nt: TGTGCCAGTAAACAGCGGGAGAACACCGGGGAGCTGTTTTTT
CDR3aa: CASKQRENTGELFF

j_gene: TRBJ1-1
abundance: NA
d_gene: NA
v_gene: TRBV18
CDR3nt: TGTGCCAGCTCAACGACAGGTAACACTGAAGCTTTCTTT
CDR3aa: CASSTTGNTEAFF

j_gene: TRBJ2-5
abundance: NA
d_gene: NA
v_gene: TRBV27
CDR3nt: TGTGCCAGCAGTTTTTTGCGGGGGCCTGGGGAGACCCAGTACTTC
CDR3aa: CASSFLRGPGETQYF

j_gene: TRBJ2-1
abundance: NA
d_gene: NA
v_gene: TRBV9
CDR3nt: TGTGCCAGCAGCGGCGTCTCCAATGAGCAGTTCTTC
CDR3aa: CASSGVSNEQFF

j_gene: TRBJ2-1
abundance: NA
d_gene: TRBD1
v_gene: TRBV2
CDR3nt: TGTGCCAGCAGTGGGGCCATTAGGACAGGGAAAGGTCATGAGCAGTTCTTC
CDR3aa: CASSGAIRTGKGHEQFF

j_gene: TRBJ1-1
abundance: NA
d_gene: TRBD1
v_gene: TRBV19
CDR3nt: TGTGCCAGTGGCTCTAAAGGGGGCTTGAACACTGAAGCTTTCTTT
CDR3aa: CASGSKGGLNTEAFF

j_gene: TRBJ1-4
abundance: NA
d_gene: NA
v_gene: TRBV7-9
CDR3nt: TGTGCCAGCAGCCCCCGTGGCCCAACTAATGAAAAACTGTTTTTT
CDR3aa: CASSPRGPTNEKLFF

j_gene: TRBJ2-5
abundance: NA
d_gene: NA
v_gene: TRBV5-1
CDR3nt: TGCGCCAGCAGCTTGGCCGTTGGAATCGAACAGCAAGAGACCCAGTACTTC
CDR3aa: CASSLAVGIEQQETQYF

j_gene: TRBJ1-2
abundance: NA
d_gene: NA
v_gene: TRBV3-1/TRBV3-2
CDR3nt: TGTGCCAGCAGCCCCCGGGCAGGCGGTGGCTACACCTTC
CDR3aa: CASSPRAGGGYTF